This T cell receptor beta chain was identified during a study of blood T cell repertoires in COVID-19. Across the study: Donors in the United States, Italy and Spain gave samples during acute or convalescent COVID-19. Sources were T cells, B-cell-depleted T cells, or PBMCs; the material itself was cDNA or gDNA.

Participant reports of clinical history set cohort assignment. Repertoires were generated with immunoSEQ multiplex PCR, while TCRdb's copy carries only in-frame clones and drops some. The table includes about 400,000 clones, 88% detected once. Germline V gives CDR1 GTSNPN, CDR2 SVGIG (reference sequence). The V and J ends lost 2 bases and 9 bases respectively, with 8 bases between them. The CDR3 runs 12 residues. The receptor's source is a woman aged 40 to 50 with acute COVID-19. Sequencing used PBMCs or T cells enriched from blood (not recorded which). The rearrangement links TRBV30 to TRBJ1-6; weak D call: TRBD1 (5 bases). The CDR3 loop is CAWSQGSSPLHF. CDR3 sequence (DNA): TGTGCCTGGAGTCAGGGAAGTTCACCCCTCCACTTT.